This TCR beta chain is from a study of T-cell memory formation after mild COVID-19. TCRdb recomputed calls from the 5' RACE reads with MiXCR, one row per CDR3 protein. The sample holds under 250,000 distinct CDR3 sequences, roughly a tenth seen once. The ends were cut back, 7 bases at V and 7 bases at J, with 16 bases in the middle. The CDR3 is 13 residues long. CDR1 and CDR2 (germline): SGHTA, FQGNSA. Sequenced: PBMCs or a T cell subset sorted from them (not recorded which). The sequence was obtained from a man in his late teens or twenties who had mild COVID-19 (a few samples of this study predate the infection). Cell type and time point are not known. The V gene is TRBV7-2, the J gene TRBJ2-5; D may match TRBD1 or TRBD2 (5 bases each). CDR3 amino acids: CASTGPGFGTQYF. The CDR3 DNA is TGTGCCAGCACGGGACCAGGCTTTGGGACCCAGTACTTC. Combining the CDR3 with reference TRBV7-2 and TRBJ2-5 gives the whole variable domain GAGVSQSPSNKVTEKGKDVELRCDPISGHTALYWYRQSLGQGLEFLIYFQGNSAPDKSGLPSDRFSAERTGGSVSTLTIQRTQQEDSAVYLCASTGPGFGTQYFGPGTRLLVL.